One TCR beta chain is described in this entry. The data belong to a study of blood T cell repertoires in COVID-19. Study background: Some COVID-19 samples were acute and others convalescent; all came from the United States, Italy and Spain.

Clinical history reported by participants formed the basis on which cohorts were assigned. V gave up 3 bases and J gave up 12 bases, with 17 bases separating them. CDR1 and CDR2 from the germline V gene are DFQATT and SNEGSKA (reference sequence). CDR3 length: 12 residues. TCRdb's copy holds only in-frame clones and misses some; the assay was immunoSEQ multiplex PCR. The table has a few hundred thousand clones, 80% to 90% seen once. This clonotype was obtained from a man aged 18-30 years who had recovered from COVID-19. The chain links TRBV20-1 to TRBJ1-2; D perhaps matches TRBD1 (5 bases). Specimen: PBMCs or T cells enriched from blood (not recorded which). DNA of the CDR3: TGCAGTGCTAGTGGGGCAGGGCAGCAGAACACCTTC. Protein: CSASGAGQQNTF.